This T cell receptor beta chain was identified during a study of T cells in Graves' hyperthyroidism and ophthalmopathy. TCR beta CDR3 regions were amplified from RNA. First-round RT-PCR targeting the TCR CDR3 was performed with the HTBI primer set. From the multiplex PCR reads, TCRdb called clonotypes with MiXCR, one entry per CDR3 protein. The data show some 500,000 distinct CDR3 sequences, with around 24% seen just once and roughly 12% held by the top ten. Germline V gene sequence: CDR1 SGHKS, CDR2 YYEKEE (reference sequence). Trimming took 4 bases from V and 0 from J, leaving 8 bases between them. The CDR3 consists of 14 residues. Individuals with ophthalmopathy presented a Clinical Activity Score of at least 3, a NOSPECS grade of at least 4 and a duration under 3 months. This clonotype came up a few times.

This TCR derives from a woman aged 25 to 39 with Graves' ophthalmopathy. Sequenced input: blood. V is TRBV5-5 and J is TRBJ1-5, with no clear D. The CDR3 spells CASSPVYSNQPQHF. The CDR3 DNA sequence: TGTGCCAGCAGCCCGGTTTATAGCAATCAGCCCCAGCATTTT.